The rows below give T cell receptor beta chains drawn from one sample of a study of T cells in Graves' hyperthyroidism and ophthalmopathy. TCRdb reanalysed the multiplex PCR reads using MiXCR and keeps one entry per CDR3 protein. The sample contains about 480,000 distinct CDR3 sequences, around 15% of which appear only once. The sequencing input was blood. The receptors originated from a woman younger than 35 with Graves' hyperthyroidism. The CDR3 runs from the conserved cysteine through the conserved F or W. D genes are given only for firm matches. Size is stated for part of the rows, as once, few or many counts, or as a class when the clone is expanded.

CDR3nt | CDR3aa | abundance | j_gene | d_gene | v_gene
TGTGCCAGCAGTTTTGGCAGGGGTGAGACCCAGTACTTC | CASSFGRGETQYF | many | TRBJ2-5 | . | TRBV27
TGTGCCAGCAGCCCCAGAGAACCGGGACAGACCTACGAGCAGTACTTC | CASSPREPGQTYEQYF | . | TRBJ2-7 | TRBD1 | TRBV11-2
TGCGCCAGCAGCTTGGGGTTAGCGGGAGCCCGTGAGCAGTTCTTC | CASSLGLAGAREQFF | once | TRBJ2-1 | TRBD2 | TRBV5-1
TGTGCCAGTAGTATAAGGAGACAGGGGCACAATGAGCAGTTCTTC | CASSIRRQGHNEQFF | . | TRBJ2-1 | TRBD1 | TRBV19
TGCAGTGCTAGAGACGTGCGAGGCAGAACCTACGAGCAGTACTTC | CSARDVRGRTYEQYF | . | TRBJ2-7 | . | TRBV20-1
TGTGCCAGCAGCCAAGATACTAGCGGGAGATTTTTGCCAAACAATGAGCAGTTCTTC | CASSQDTSGRFLPNNEQFF | . | TRBJ2-1 | TRBD2 | TRBV3-1
TGCGCCAGCAGCTTAACGATTAGCGGGAGGATAGAGACCCAGTACTTC | CASSLTISGRIETQYF | few | TRBJ2-5 | TRBD2 | TRBV5-1
TGTGCCTGGAGTCAGGGGGGCTATGGCTACACCTTC | CAWSQGGYGYTF | many | TRBJ1-2 | TRBD1 | TRBV30
TGTGCCAGCAGTTTAGGGGACAGGGTGGACACCTTC | CASSLGDRVDTF | many | TRBJ1-2 | TRBD1 | TRBV12-3/TRBV12-4
TGTGCCAGCAGCTCCCTCAATGAGCAGTTCTTC | CASSSLNEQFF | . | TRBJ2-1 | . | TRBV9
TGCAGTGCGGTTTCTATGGGCCACTCAACAGATACGCAGTATTTT | CSAVSMGHSTDTQYF | many | TRBJ2-3 | . | TRBV20-1
TGTGCCAGCAGTGATGGGTTGGGGCTTACTAGGAGTACCCAGTACTTC | CASSDGLGLTRSTQYF | . | TRBJ2-5 | . | TRBV25-1
TGCGCCAGCAGCTTGAGGGCAGCCGGGACGGCCTCGGGTTCACCCCTCCACTTT | CASSLRAAGTASGSPLHF | . | TRBJ1-6 | . | TRBV5-1
TGTGCCAGCACAGGACAGGGCTATGAGCAGTACTTC | CASTGQGYEQYF | many | TRBJ2-7 | TRBD1 | TRBV2
TGCGCCAGCAGGCGTGAACTAGCGGGAGCCAATGAGCAGTTCTTC | CASRRELAGANEQFF | . | TRBJ2-1 | TRBD2 | TRBV5-1
TGCGCCAGCAGCTTGGTTGCAGTTAGGAGCTCCTACGAGCAGTACTTC | CASSLVAVRSSYEQYF | many | TRBJ2-7 | . | TRBV5-1